This is a list of T cell receptor beta chains from one sample in a study of T cells in Graves' hyperthyroidism and ophthalmopathy. TCRdb passed the multiplex PCR reads through MiXCR, listing each CDR3 protein once. The sample includes a few hundred thousand distinct CDR3 sequences, 16% of them seen just once. Sequences were obtained from blood. Source of these receptors: a woman aged 40 to 50 with Graves' ophthalmopathy. CDR3s include the opening cysteine and the closing phenylalanine or tryptophan. The order of the fields is clone size, D gene, J gene, V gene, CDR3 protein, CDR3 DNA. A D gene is named only where the DNA matches it firmly. Rows may omit the clone size; those that give it use once, few, many or a size class.

NA	NA	TRBJ1-1	TRBV19	CASSRTLPQVANTEAFF	TGTGCCAGTAGTCGCACCCTACCACAGGTCGCGAACACTGAAGCTTTCTTT
NA	NA	TRBJ2-1	TRBV7-2	CASSYNLDNEQFF	TGTGCCAGCAGCTATAACTTGGACAATGAGCAGTTCTTC
NA	TRBD1	TRBJ2-7	TRBV7-8	CASNNPGTGAYEQYF	TGTGCCAGCAACAACCCGGGGACAGGGGCGTACGAGCAGTACTTC
many	NA	TRBJ2-3	TRBV20-1	CSARRELSTDTQYF	TGCAGTGCTAGAAGGGAACTCAGCACAGATACGCAGTATTTT
few	NA	TRBJ2-2	TRBV27	CASSLVSWTAGELFF	TGTGCCAGCAGTTTGGTTTCTTGGACAGCCGGGGAGCTGTTTTTT
many	NA	TRBJ2-5	TRBV20-1	CSAREGGPQETQYF	TGCAGTGCTAGAGAAGGGGGACCGCAAGAGACCCAGTACTTC
few	NA	TRBJ1-6	TRBV7-9	CASSSGQGHSPLHF	TGTGCCAGCAGCTCGGGGCAGGGTCATTCACCCCTCCACTTT
many	NA	TRBJ2-1	TRBV7-9	CASSYRQDRPTNEQFF	TGTGCCAGCAGCTACAGACAGGACCGGCCTACCAATGAGCAGTTCTTC
NA	NA	TRBJ2-3	TRBV9	CASSASGGNTQYF	TGTGCCAGCAGCGCCTCCGGGGGAAATACGCAGTATTTT
NA	TRBD1	TRBJ2-3	TRBV4-1	CASSHRTGRTDTQYF	TGCGCCAGCAGCCACAGGACAGGACGCACAGATACGCAGTATTTT
NA	NA	TRBJ1-1	TRBV7-9	CASSLHDEQVTEAFF	TGTGCCAGCAGCTTACATGATGAGCAGGTCACTGAAGCTTTCTTT
many	TRBD2	TRBJ2-1	TRBV2	CASRGTSGRSSEQFF	TGTGCCAGCAGGGGAACTAGCGGGAGATCGAGTGAGCAGTTCTTC
NA	NA	TRBJ2-1	TRBV5-1	CASRTGVGDNEQFF	TGCGCCAGCAGGACGGGAGTCGGGGACAATGAGCAGTTCTTC
NA	TRBD1	TRBJ1-3	TRBV5-4	CASSSTGFRNTIYF	TGTGCCAGCAGCTCGACAGGGTTTAGAAACACCATATATTTT
few	NA	TRBJ2-3	TRBV29-1	CSVEGPYSTDTQYF	TGCAGCGTTGAAGGGCCCTACAGCACAGATACGCAGTATTTT
NA	TRBD1	TRBJ1-1	TRBV7-3	CARSPPQGAFEAFF	TGTGCCAGGAGCCCGCCTCAGGGGGCTTTTGAAGCTTTCTTT
many	NA	TRBJ2-5	TRBV9	CASSPNPMWETQYF	TGTGCCAGCAGCCCTAACCCCATGTGGGAGACCCAGTACTTC
NA	TRBD1	TRBJ1-6	TRBV6-5	CASSYQGVVNSPLHF	TGTGCCAGCAGTTATCAGGGGGTCGTAAATTCACCCCTCCACTTT
NA	NA	TRBJ2-7	TRBV15	CATRDGQFYNEQYF	TGTGCCACCAGAGACGGACAGTTCTACAATGAGCAGTACTTC
many	NA	TRBJ1-1	TRBV2	CASRKDSGIVTEAFF	TGTGCCAGCAGGAAAGACAGTGGGATTGTGACTGAAGCTTTCTTT
few	NA	TRBJ1-6	TRBV12-3/TRBV12-4	CASSPGAYSPLHF	TGTGCCAGCAGTCCAGGGGCCTATTCACCCCTCCACTTT
NA	TRBD2	TRBJ2-3	TRBV29-1	CSVGRGLAADTQYF	TGCAGCGTTGGGCGGGGCCTAGCGGCAGATACGCAGTATTTT
few	NA	TRBJ1-1	TRBV6-1	CASSMRGGEKAFF	TGTGCCAGCAGCATGCGGGGGGGCGAGAAGGCTTTCTTT
NA	TRBD2	TRBJ2-5	TRBV20-1	CSASRRREGHETQYF	TGCAGTGCTAGCCGGAGACGGGAGGGCCACGAGACCCAGTACTTC
many	NA	TRBJ2-7	TRBV2	CASRGPRGRLEQYF	TGTGCCAGCAGAGGACCGAGGGGCCGCTTGGAGCAGTACTTC
few	TRBD2	TRBJ2-5	TRBV6-1	CASTKRLAGEETQYF	TGTGCCAGCACTAAGCGGCTAGCGGGGGAAGAGACCCAGTACTTC
many	TRBD1	TRBJ2-3	TRBV5-1	CASSSTGNGADTQYF	TGCGCCAGCAGCTCGACAGGGAATGGCGCAGATACGCAGTATTTT
few	NA	TRBJ1-1	TRBV25-1	CASRGPGDRTEAFF	TGTGCCAGCAGAGGCCCAGGGGACCGAACTGAAGCTTTCTTT
NA	NA	TRBJ2-7	TRBV20-1	CSAREGTSSYEQYF	TGCAGTGCTAGAGAAGGGACCAGCTCCTACGAGCAGTACTTC
NA	NA	TRBJ2-7	TRBV10-3	CAIRGEGFRQADREQYF	TGTGCCATTAGGGGGGAGGGGTTTCGGCAGGCCGACCGCGAGCAGTACTTC
many	TRBD1	TRBJ2-5	TRBV5-5	CASSPDRGRETQYF	TGTGCCAGCAGCCCGGACAGGGGGCGTGAGACCCAGTACTTC
NA	TRBD1	TRBJ1-6	TRBV9	CASSENRGSSYNSPLHF	TGTGCCAGCAGCGAGAACAGGGGAAGCTCCTATAATTCACCCCTCCACTTT
few	NA	TRBJ2-6	TRBV14	CASSRTGISGANVLTF	TGTGCCAGCAGCCGGACCGGGATCTCTGGGGCCAACGTCCTGACTTTC
few	NA	TRBJ2-1	TRBV4-2	CASSQAGPARGYNEQFF	TGTGCCAGCAGCCAAGCGGGTCCCGCGCGGGGCTACAATGAGCAGTTCTTC
many	NA	TRBJ2-3	TRBV2	CASSEALGLEINTQYF	TGTGCCAGCAGTGAAGCGCTTGGATTAGAAATAAATACGCAGTATTTT
many	TRBD1	TRBJ1-1	TRBV11-1	CASSKDRDSLNLNTEAFF	TGTGCCAGCAGCAAAGACAGGGACAGCCTAAATTTGAACACTGAAGCTTTCTTT
NA	TRBD2	TRBJ2-1	TRBV19	CASSMGKWAGGGNEQFF	TGTGCCAGTAGTATGGGGAAATGGGCGGGAGGGGGCAATGAGCAGTTCTTC
NA	NA	TRBJ2-2	TRBV2	CASSEEGTGELVF	TGTGCCAGCAGTGAAGAGGGAACCGGGGAGCTGGTTTTT
few	NA	TRBJ1-1	TRBV20-1	CSARDIKAFF	TGCAGTGCCCGGGACATCAAAGCTTTCTTT
many	TRBD2	TRBJ2-2	TRBV30	CAWVGTSGLNTGELFF	TGTGCCTGGGTGGGGACTAGCGGGCTGAACACCGGGGAGCTGTTTTTT
many	NA	TRBJ1-1	TRBV28	CASSGYVNTEAFF	TGTGCCAGCAGTGGTTACGTGAACACTGAAGCTTTCTTT